Below, 16 T cell receptor beta chains from the same sample are listed, as sequenced in a study of beta chain features in type 1 diabetes. cDNA synthesis used the whole RNA isolate, giving expressed TCRB sequences. Sequencing used immunoSEQ multiplex PCR; TCRdb keeps in-frame clones, though not all of them. This table has some 150,000 clones, about 50% appearing once. Sequenced input: Tregs from blood. The receptors come from a man between 18 and 35 years old in good health.

The chain links TRBV9 to TRBJ2-1, with TRBD2 matching 12 bases. CDR3 length equals 17 residues. V was pared by 3 bases and J by 2 bases, with 6 bases of the junction left unmatched. CDR1 and CDR2 (germline): SGDLS, YYNGEE. This CDR3 is CASSAGTSGSTYNEQFF. The CDR3 DNA follows: TGTGCCAGCAGCGCCGGGACTAGCGGGTCAACCTACAATGAGCAGTTCTTC.

In its sample, this clone was seen a few times. The genes are TRBV28 and TRBJ2-1; the match to TRBD2 covers 9 bases. The CDR3 contains 16 residues. Germline loops: CDR1 MDHEN, CDR2 SYDVKM. Unmatched junction bases numbered 10, after V lost 4 bases and J lost 6 bases. CDR3 sequence: CASSWDLAGSVNEQFF. CDR3 in DNA: TGTGCCAGCAGTTGGGACCTAGCGGGGTCCGTCAATGAGCAGTTCTTC.

Here the CDR3 reads CASSLRRASYEQYF. The CDR3 DNA reads TGTGCCAGCAGCTTGAGGAGGGCCTCCTACGAGCAGTACTTC. This chain joins TRBV7-9 and TRBJ2-7, with a possible D match to TRBD2 (6 bases). The V and J ends lost 3 bases and 0 bases respectively, with 9 bases between them. The CDR3 covers 14 residues. From germline, CDR1 is SEHNR and CDR2 FQNEAQ (reference sequence). Full variable domain (missing parts from reference TRBV7-9 and TRBJ2-7): DTGVSQNPRHKITKRGQNVTFRCDPISEHNRLYWYRQTLGQGPEFLTYFQNEAQLEKSRLLSDRFSAERPKGSFSTLEIQRTEQGDSAMYLCASSLRRASYEQYFGPGTRLTVT.

V gene TRBV30 combines with J gene TRBJ2-7; weak D call: TRBD1 (5 bases). The CDR3 contains 14 residues. Germline V gene data show CDR1 as GTSNPN and CDR2 as SVGIG (reference sequence). The ends were cut back, 1 base at V and 2 bases at J, with 12 bases in the middle. The CDR3 here is CAWSASWGPYEQYF. In nucleotides, the CDR3 is TGTGCCTGGAGTGCCTCCTGGGGCCCCTACGAGCAGTACTTC.

This clone was counted between two and nine times. The rearrangement uses TRBV2 and TRBJ1-4, with 8 bases matching TRBD1. The ends lost 4 bases at V and 0 bases at J; junction bases unmatched: 13. CDR3 length: 19 residues. Germline values: CDR1 SNHLY, CDR2 FYNNEI. CDR3 nucleotide sequence: TGTGCCAGCAGTGCAAGCTTGCGGACAGGGAAAGCAACTAATGAAAAACTGTTTTTT. Translating it yields CASSASLRTGKATNEKLFF.

The rearrangement uses TRBV5-6 and TRBJ2-3, with unresolved D. The V and J ends lost 0 bases and 6 bases respectively, with 8 bases between them. The germline CDR1 and CDR2 sequences are SGHDT and YYEEEE. The CDR3 has 13 residues. CDR3 sequence reads: CASSLVSGDTQYF. In DNA, the CDR3 is TGTGCCAGCAGCTTGGTTAGTGGTGATACGCAGTATTTT.

The chain employs TRBV7-9 and TRBJ2-5, with 9 bases fitting TRBD1. Judging by the DNA end, TRBJ2-7 fits better; the J call may be wrong. CDR3 size: 16 residues. The germline CDR1 and CDR2 sequences are SEHNR and FQNEAQ (reference sequence). The CDR3 DNA reads as TGTGCCAGCAGCTTAGTTCGGGGACAGGGAAATTACGAGCAGTACTTC. It is translated as CASSLVRGQGNYEQYF.

The rearrangement links TRBV7-3 to TRBJ2-1; 8 bases line up with TRBD2. The V gene end was trimmed by 1 base and the J gene end by 6 bases; junction bases not matched to a gene: 5. CDR1 is SGHTA and CDR2 is FQGTGA in the germline V gene. The CDR3 is 15 amino acids. CDR3 DNA sequence: TGTGCCAGCAGCTTAATGGGACTAGGGACCAATGAGCAGTTCTTC. Protein product: CASSLMGLGTNEQFF.

V gene TRBV18 combines with J gene TRBJ2-7, with D possibly matching TRBD1 (5 bases). This CDR3 has 16 residues. V shed 1 base and J shed 5 bases, with 18 bases lying between them. Germline V gene lookup returns CDR1 KGHSH and CDR2 LQKENI. CDR3 nucleotides: TGTGCCAGCTCACCACTCGAACGGGTTACAGGACACGAGCAGTACTTC. This translates into CASSPLERVTGHEQYF.

The rearrangement links TRBV19 to TRBJ1-1, with D tentatively TRBD1 (6 bases). Germline V gene data show CDR1 as LNHDA and CDR2 as SQIVND (reference sequence). Deletions cut 5 bases from V and 0 bases from J, with 13 bases between. The CDR3 covers 15 residues. CDR3 in DNA: TGTGCCAGTAGTCCGGGACATCTCATGAACACTGAAGCTTTCTTT. Its translation is CASSPGHLMNTEAFF.

This chain uses TRBV29-1 with TRBJ1-1, with D perhaps matching TRBD1 (6 bases). This CDR3 is built from 13 residues. The V gene's germline CDR1 is SQVTM and CDR2 ANQGSEA. V lost 6 bases and J 2 bases, leaving 13 bases between the germline ends. CDR3 in DNA: TGCAGCGTGAGAGAGACAGGTAACACTGAAGCTTTCTTT. This encodes CSVRETGNTEAFF.

The genes are TRBV29-1 and TRBJ2-7; 8 bases fit TRBD1. The V gene's germline CDR1 is SQVTM and CDR2 ANQGSEA. The length of the CDR3 is 12 residues. J was trimmed by 7 bases and V by 5 bases; bases with no gene match: 7. CDR3 sequence (DNA): TGCAGCGTTCATCAGGGGGCTCGGGAGCAGTACTTC. Translating gives CSVHQGAREQYF.

The chain couples TRBV4-3 to TRBJ2-1, with TRBD2 matching 7 bases. After removal of 0 bases from V and 9 bases from J, the junction contained 8 bases not matched to a gene. This CDR3 is 15 amino acids long. CDR1 is LGHNA and CDR2 is YSLEER in the germline V gene. The CDR3 here is CASSQESTGGREQFF. CDR3 DNA sequence: TGCGCCAGCAGCCAAGAGTCGACGGGGGGTCGTGAGCAGTTCTTC.

The chain links TRBV7-8 to TRBJ2-1; 9 nucleotides match TRBD2. The CDR3 is 17 amino acids. V was clipped by 1 base and J by 5 bases; unmatched bases: 9. Germline V CDR1 and CDR2: SGHVS, FQNEAQ. CDR3 DNA: TGTGCCAGCAGCTTAGAGGTTAGCGGGAGACACAACAATGAGCAGTTCTTC. This sequence encodes CASSLEVSGRHNNEQFF. Full variable domain (outside the CDR3, taken from reference TRBV7-8 and TRBJ2-1): GAGVSQSPRYKVAKRGQDVALRCDPISGHVSLFWYQQALGQGPEFLTYFQNEAQLDKSGLPSDRFFAERPEGSVSTLKIQRTQQEDSAVYLCASSLEVSGRHNNEQFFGPGTRLTVL.

This clone was detected a few times. The chain recombines TRBV7-3 with TRBJ1-1; TRBD1 agrees at 8 bases. Germline V gene lookup returns CDR1 SGHTA and CDR2 FQGTGA. The CDR3 consists of 12 residues. The junction had 2 bases not matched to a gene; V was cut back by 3 bases and J by 8 bases. CDR3 DNA: TGTGCCAGCAGCTTCGGACAGGGCGAAGCTTTCTTT. Its protein product is CASSFGQGEAFF.

The sample holds a few counts of this clone. The rearrangement links TRBV6-6 to TRBJ2-1; 9 bases align to TRBD1. V was pared by 2 bases and J by 9 bases, with 11 bases of the junction left unmatched. Germline-derived CDR1 and CDR2 are MNHNY and SVGAGI (reference sequence). The CDR3 sequence is 16 residues long. In DNA, the CDR3 is TGTGCCAGCAGTTACCAAACGGGACAGGGTTTAGGTGAGCAGTTCTTC. Translation gives CASSYQTGQGLGEQFF.